This TCR beta chain originates from a study of CD8+ T cells in alopecia areata. Sequencing relied on a cDNA template that was reverse transcribed from extracted RNA. Sequencing used immunoSEQ multiplex PCR; TCRdb keeps in-frame clones, though not all of them. The sample shows 150,000 or so clones, 50% to 65% of them seen only once. V was pared by 2 bases and J by 0 bases, with 3 bases of the junction left unmatched. Per germline, CDR1 MNHEY and CDR2 SVGAGI. The CDR3 contains 16 residues. Treatment: oral pan-JAK inhibitor, 5-10 mg twice daily. This chain uses TRBV6-5 with TRBJ1-4; TRBD1 matches 7 bases. Here the sequenced sample was CD8+ T cells sorted from blood, taken at week 4, from a patient treated with tofacitinib. The receptor's source is a human donor with alopecia areata. In nucleotides, the CDR3 is TGTGCCAGCAGTTACGATCAGGGGGCAACTAATGAAAAACTGTTTTTT. Translating gives CASSYDQGATNEKLFF.